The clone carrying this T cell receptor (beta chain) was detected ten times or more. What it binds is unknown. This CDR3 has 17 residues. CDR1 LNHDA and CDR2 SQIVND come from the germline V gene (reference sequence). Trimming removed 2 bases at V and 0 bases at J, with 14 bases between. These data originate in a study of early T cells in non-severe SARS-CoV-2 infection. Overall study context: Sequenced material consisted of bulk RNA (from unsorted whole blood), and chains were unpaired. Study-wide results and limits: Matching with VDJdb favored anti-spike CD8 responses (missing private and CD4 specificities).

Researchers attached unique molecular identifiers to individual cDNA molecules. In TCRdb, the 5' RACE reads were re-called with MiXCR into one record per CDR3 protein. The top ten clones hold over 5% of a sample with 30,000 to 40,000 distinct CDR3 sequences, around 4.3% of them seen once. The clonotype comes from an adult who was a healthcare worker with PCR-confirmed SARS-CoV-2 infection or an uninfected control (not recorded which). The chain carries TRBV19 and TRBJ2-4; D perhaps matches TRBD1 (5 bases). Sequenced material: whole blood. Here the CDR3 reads CASSITQARAAKNIQYF. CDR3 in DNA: TGTGCCAGTAGTATAACCCAGGCCAGGGCAGCCAAAAACATTCAGTACTTC.